This TCR beta chain was documented in a study of blood T cell repertoires in COVID-19. Whole-study context: PBMCs, B-cell-depleted T cells, or T cells were the source of the cDNA or gDNA that made up the material.

The CDR3 loop spans 14 amino acids. The germline V gene has CDR1 WSHSY and CDR2 SAAADI. Trimming cost V 4 bases and J 4 bases, with 13 bases left between them. In the authors' workflow: Reference gene primer amplification gave nucleated cell count estimates. Repertoires were generated with immunoSEQ multiplex PCR, while TCRdb's copy carries only in-frame clones and drops some. The V and J calls and clone size are taken from that table; D and trimming were inferred from the DNA. This sample has 110,000 to 150,000 clones, with 86% found just once. The chain carries TRBV10-2 and TRBJ1-2, with D perhaps matching TRBD1 (6 bases). The clonotype was recovered from a woman aged 60 to 75 with acute or convalescent COVID-19. Source material: peripheral blood. CDR3 loop: CASSADNRAYGYTF. The CDR3 DNA reads as TGCGCCAGCAGTGCGGATAACAGGGCCTATGGCTACACCTTC.